One and the same sample provided the 22 T cell receptor beta chains below, sequenced in a study of a mutant IDH1 vaccine in newly diagnosed glioma. The assay was immunoSEQ multiplex PCR, and TCRdb's table has in-frame clones only and misses some. The table records about 36,000 clones, over 70% of them present only once. The antigens these receptors bind are not known. Specified time point: week 11, during vaccination. Vaccination used 300 ug of mutant IDH1 20-mer peptide per dose, with topical imiquimod. The sample here was peripheral blood mononuclear cells (PBMCs), taken from a glioma patient whose treatment included an IDH1 peptide vaccine. The origin of the receptors is a woman aged 25-40 years with glioma. Some clones in this sample may be carry-over from other donors' samples.

This clone was seen only a few times. This chain uses TRBV10-3 with TRBJ1-4; 8 bases line up with TRBD1. CDR3 length equals 13 residues. J lost 6 bases, V lost 10 bases, and 7 bases had no gene match. CDR1 is ENHRY and CDR2 is SYGVKD in the germline V gene. For the CDR3, the DNA is TGTGCCACACAGGGGGATTTATATGAAAAACTGTTTTTT. Its protein product is CATQGDLYEKLFF.

CDR3 in DNA: TGTGCCACCGGGGCCGGGGGCCGGACTGAAGCTTTCTTT. Protein: CATGAGGRTEAFF. This rearrangement joins TRBV6-5 to TRBJ1-1, with D maybe TRBD1 (6 bases). This CDR3 spans 13 amino acids. Germline values: CDR1 MNHEY, CDR2 SVGAGI. Trimming cost V 10 bases and J 5 bases, with 17 bases left between them.

The V call is TRBV5-4, the J call TRBJ2-7, with 7 bases lining up with TRBD2. The CDR3 sequence is 16 residues long. V gave up 0 bases and J gave up 1 base; unmatched junction bases: 7. Germline loops: CDR1 SGHNT, CDR2 YYREEE (reference sequence). This CDR3 is CASSLDRAGESYEQYF. Here the CDR3 DNA reads TGTGCCAGCAGCTTGGACCGCGCGGGAGAGTCCTACGAGCAGTACTTC.

The chain uses TRBV4-1 and TRBJ2-7; 8 bases align to TRBD1. V trimming: 0 bases; J trimming: 7 bases; junction bases outside the gene matches: 8. This CDR3 is 15 amino acids long. Germline CDR1 is MGHRA and CDR2 is YSYEKL. As DNA, the CDR3 is TGCGCCAGCAGCCAAGAGGTCAGGGGGCTGGAGGAGCAGTACTTC. Amino acid sequence: CASSQEVRGLEEQYF.

The chain uses TRBV7-9 and TRBJ1-1; D perhaps matches TRBD1 (6 bases). Germline CDR1 is SEHNR and CDR2 is FQNEAQ (reference sequence). V lost 5 bases, J lost 4 bases, and 14 bases lay in between. The CDR3 totals 14 residues. CDR3: CASSMGGASTEAFF. In nucleotides, the CDR3 is TGTGCCAGCAGCATGGGGGGGGCGAGCACTGAAGCTTTCTTT.

The chain uses TRBV7-8 and TRBJ2-3; 9 nucleotides agree with TRBD2. The CDR3 is made up of 12 amino acids. V shed 9 bases, J shed 3 bases, and the junction held 1 base outside the gene matches. From germline, CDR1 is SGHVS and CDR2 FQNEAQ. CDR3 sequence (DNA): TGTGCCAGTACTAGCGGGACAGATACGCAGTATTTT. It is translated as CASTSGTDTQYF.

This chain joins TRBV7-9 and TRBJ2-7; 8 nucleotides line up with TRBD1. Germline loops: CDR1 SEHNR, CDR2 FQNEAQ (reference sequence). V lost 4 bases, J lost 0 bases, and 8 bases stayed unmatched. CDR3 length: 16 residues. The CDR3 nucleotides are TGTGCCAGCAGCTCCCATGGACAGGGAAGCTCCTACGAGCAGTACTTC. Protein product: CASSSHGQGSSYEQYF.

This sequence joins TRBV6-6 and TRBJ1-2, with 10 bases matching TRBD1. This CDR3 region has 13 residues. V lost 6 bases and J lost 7; bases outside the gene matches: 5. Germline V gives CDR1 MNHNY, CDR2 SVGAGI (reference sequence). CDR3 sequence: CASRGQGIGGYTF. CDR3 bases: TGTGCCAGCAGGGGACAGGGGATCGGTGGCTACACCTTC.

The chain couples TRBV2 to TRBJ1-4; tentatively, D is TRBD1 (5 bases). Germline lookup yields CDR1 SNHLY and CDR2 FYNNEI. Deletions cut 6 bases from V and 0 bases from J, with 17 bases between. There are 17 residues in the CDR3. The chain's CDR3 is CASRGFGGEATNEKLFF. In DNA form, the CDR3 reads TGTGCCAGCAGGGGGTTTGGGGGGGAAGCAACTAATGAAAAACTGTTTTTT.

The chain carries TRBV27 and TRBJ2-7, with 7 bases fitting TRBD1. V trimming: 0 bases; J trimming: 7 bases; junction bases outside the gene matches: 6. The CDR3 runs to 14 residues. Germline CDR1 MNHEY, CDR2 SMNVEV (reference sequence). CDR3 sequence (DNA): TGTGCCAGCAGTTTATCCGGGACAGCCGCAGAGCAGTACTTC. Protein product: CASSLSGTAAEQYF.

V and J are TRBV19 and TRBJ2-7; the match to TRBD2 covers 14 bases. The junction had 2 bases not matched to a gene; V was cut back by 8 bases and J by 2 bases. This CDR3 region has 14 residues. CDR1 is LNHDA and CDR2 is SQIVND in the germline V gene (reference sequence). The CDR3 DNA reads TGTGCCAGTCAGACTAGCGGGAGGGCCTACGAGCAGTACTTC. Translating it yields CASQTSGRAYEQYF.

The table lists this clone with a few counts. The chain links TRBV5-4 to TRBJ2-4; TRBD1 agrees at 8 bases. The CDR3 has 15 amino acids. V shed 2 bases and J 2 bases; nucleotides not matched to a gene: 3. The germline V gene encodes CDR1 SGHNT and CDR2 YYREEE (reference sequence). CDR3 region: CASSFQGATKNIQYF. In nucleotides, the CDR3 is TGTGCCAGCAGCTTCCAGGGGGCAACCAAAAACATTCAGTACTTC.

V is TRBV29-1 and J is TRBJ2-7; a weak D match, TRBD2 (6 bases). Trimming cost V 7 bases and J 5 bases, with 18 bases left between them. The CDR3 extends over 13 amino acids. Germline V CDR1 and CDR2: SQVTM, ANQGSEA. The CDR3 sequence: CSAAGLTLDEQYF. The CDR3 DNA reads TGCAGCGCCGCGGGACTCACGCTGGACGAGCAGTACTTC.

The chain carries TRBV19 and TRBJ1-3, with TRBD1 as a possible D gene (5 bases). V dropped 7 bases and J dropped 3 bases, with 10 bases sitting between them. The germline V gene encodes CDR1 LNHDA and CDR2 SQIVND (reference sequence). The CDR3 spans 13 residues. As DNA, the CDR3 is TGTGCCAGTAAACAGGAGTATGGAAACACCATATATTTT. Translating it yields CASKQEYGNTIYF.

The chain recombines TRBV11-2 with TRBJ2-3; unclear D gene. V was shortened by 4 bases and J by 4 bases, with 6 bases between the two germline ends. CDR3 length: 12 amino acids. From germline, CDR1 is SGHAT and CDR2 FQNNGV. The CDR3 DNA sequence: TGTGCCAGCAGCTCATGGCCAGATACGCAGTATTTT. Translated: CASSSWPDTQYF.

The rearrangement uses TRBV29-1 and TRBJ2-2; 7 bases agree with TRBD1. The CDR3 is 13 amino acids. The V segment lost 6 bases and the J segment 3 bases; nucleotides outside the gene matches: 4. Germline V gene data show CDR1 as SQVTM and CDR2 as ANQGSEA. The CDR3 DNA is TGCAGCGTCGACAGGGTAGACACCGGGGAGCTGTTTTTT. Protein sequence: CSVDRVDTGELFF.

This chain uses TRBV6-1 with TRBJ1-1, with D possibly being TRBD1 (5 bases). This CDR3 contains 14 residues. Between the trimmed V and J ends, which lost 4 bases and 3 bases, there was a span of 12 bases. CDR1 MNHNS and CDR2 SASEGT come from the germline V gene. Here the CDR3 reads CASSAKGGDTEAFF. CDR3 coding DNA: TGTGCCAGCAGTGCTAAGGGAGGGGACACTGAAGCTTTCTTT.

This clone appeared a few times. J is TRBJ1-5 and V is TRBV20-1; D uncertain. The germline V gene encodes CDR1 DFQATT and CDR2 SNEGSKA (reference sequence). This CDR3 comprises 11 residues. Trimming removed 3 bases at V and 5 bases at J, with 5 bases between. Written as DNA, the CDR3 is TGCAGTGCTAGCCCAGATCAGCCCCAGCATTTT. Encoded protein: CSASPDQPQHF.

The DNA of the CDR3 is TGTGCCAGCAGCTTGGGGGATTCCTCCTACGAGCAGTACTTC. Protein sequence: CASSLGDSSYEQYF. The gene calls are TRBV5-8 and TRBJ2-7; D uncertain. This CDR3 contains 14 residues. The V gene's germline CDR1 is SGHTS and CDR2 YDEGEE. The V end lost 0 bases, the J end lost 0 bases, and 7 bases lay between the germline ends. The variable domain in full, with the rest retrieved from reference TRBV5-8 and TRBJ2-7, is EAGVTQSPTHLIKTRGQQATLRCSPISGHTSVYWYQQALGLGLQFLLWYDEGEERNRGNFPPRFSGRQFPNYSSELNVNALELEDSALYLCASSLGDSSYEQYFGPGTRLTVT.

The chain employs TRBV6-1 and TRBJ2-1, with 14 bases lining up with TRBD2. CDR3 length equals 14 residues. Germline CDR1 and CDR2: MNHNS and SASEGT. J was trimmed by 9 bases and V by 7 bases; bases with no gene match: 5. CDR3 nucleotides: TGTGCCAGCAAGACTAGCGGGAGGGTCAGTGAGCAGTTCTTC. It is translated as CASKTSGRVSEQFF.

The V and J genes are TRBV30 and TRBJ1-5; 10 bases are a match to TRBD1. The CDR3 has 20 amino acids. Germline-derived CDR1 and CDR2 are GTSNPN and SVGIG (reference sequence). V dropped 1 base and J dropped 4; count of bases not matched to a gene: 19. For the CDR3, the DNA is TGTGCCTGGAGTGAGAGGACAGGGGGATATGAATTTGCAGCAAATCAGCCCCAGCATTTT. This codes for CAWSERTGGYEFAANQPQHF.

The sample holds a few counts of this clone. This chain uses TRBV6-1 with TRBJ2-1; TRBD1 agrees at 10 bases. Germline CDR1 and CDR2: MNHNS and SASEGT. With 2 bases clipped from V and 6 bases from J, the junction kept 4 bases outside the gene matches. The length of the CDR3 is 15 residues. CDR3 bases: TGTGCCAGCAGTGAAATGGGGACAGGGGTCAATGAGCAGTTCTTC. Residues: CASSEMGTGVNEQFF.